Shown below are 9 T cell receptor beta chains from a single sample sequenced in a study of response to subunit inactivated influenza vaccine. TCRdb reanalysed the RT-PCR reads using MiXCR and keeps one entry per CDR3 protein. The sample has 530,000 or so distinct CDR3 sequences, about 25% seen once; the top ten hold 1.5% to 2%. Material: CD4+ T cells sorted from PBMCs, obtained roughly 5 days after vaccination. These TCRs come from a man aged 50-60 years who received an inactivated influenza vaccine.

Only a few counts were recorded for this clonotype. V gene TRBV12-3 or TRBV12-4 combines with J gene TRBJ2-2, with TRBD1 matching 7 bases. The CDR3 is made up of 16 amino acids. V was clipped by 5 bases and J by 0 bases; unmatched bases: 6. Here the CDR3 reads CASSPRGQPNTGELFF. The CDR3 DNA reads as TGTGCCAGCAGTCCCAGGGGACAGCCGAACACCGGGGAGCTGTTTTTT.

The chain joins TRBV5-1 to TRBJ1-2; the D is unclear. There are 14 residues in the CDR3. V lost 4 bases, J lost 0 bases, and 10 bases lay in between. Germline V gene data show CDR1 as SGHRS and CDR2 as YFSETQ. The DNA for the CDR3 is TGCGCCAGCAGCCTGACCTCAGCTAACTATGGCTACACCTTC. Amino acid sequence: CASSLTSANYGYTF.

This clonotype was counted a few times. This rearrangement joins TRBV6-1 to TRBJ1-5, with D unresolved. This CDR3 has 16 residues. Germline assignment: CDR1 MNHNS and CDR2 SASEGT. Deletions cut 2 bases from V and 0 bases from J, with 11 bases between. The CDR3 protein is CASSEIGRNSNQPQHF. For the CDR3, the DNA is TGTGCCAGCAGTGAAATAGGCAGAAATAGCAATCAGCCCCAGCATTTT.

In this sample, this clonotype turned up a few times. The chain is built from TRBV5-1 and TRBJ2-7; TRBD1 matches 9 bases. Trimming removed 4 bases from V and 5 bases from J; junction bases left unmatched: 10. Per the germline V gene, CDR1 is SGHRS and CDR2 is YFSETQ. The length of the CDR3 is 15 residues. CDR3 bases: TGCGCCAGCAGCGCCGGACAGGGGAAACGAAACGAGCAGTACTTC. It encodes CASSAGQGKRNEQYF.

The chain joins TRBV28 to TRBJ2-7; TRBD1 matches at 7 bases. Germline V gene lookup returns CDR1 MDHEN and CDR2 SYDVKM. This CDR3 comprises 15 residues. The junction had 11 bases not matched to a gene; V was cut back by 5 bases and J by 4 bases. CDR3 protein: CASSPPTGYGYEQYF. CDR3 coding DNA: TGTGCCAGCAGTCCGCCGACAGGGTATGGATACGAGCAGTACTTC.

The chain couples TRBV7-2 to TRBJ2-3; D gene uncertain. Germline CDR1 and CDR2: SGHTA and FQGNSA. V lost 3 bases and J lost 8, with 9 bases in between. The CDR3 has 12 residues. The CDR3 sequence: CASSFNPGTQYF. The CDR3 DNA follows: TGTGCCAGCAGCTTCAACCCCGGTACGCAGTATTTT.

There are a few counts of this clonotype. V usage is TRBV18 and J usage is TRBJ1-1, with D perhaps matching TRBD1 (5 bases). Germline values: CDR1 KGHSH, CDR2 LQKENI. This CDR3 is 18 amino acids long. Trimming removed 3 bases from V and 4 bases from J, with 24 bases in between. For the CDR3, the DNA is TGTGCCAGCTCACCCCAACCTTATCGGGGGAATCTGGGCACTGAAGCTTTCTTT. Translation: CASSPQPYRGNLGTEAFF.

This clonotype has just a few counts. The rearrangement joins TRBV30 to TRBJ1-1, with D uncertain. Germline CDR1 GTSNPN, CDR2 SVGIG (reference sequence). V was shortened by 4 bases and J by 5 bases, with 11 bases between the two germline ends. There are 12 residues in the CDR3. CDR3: CAWTKRGTEAFF. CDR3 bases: TGTGCCTGGACCAAGAGAGGGACTGAAGCTTTCTTT.

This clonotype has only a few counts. This chain's CDR3 is CASQGVGGGYTF. Written as DNA, the CDR3 is TGTGCCAGCCAAGGAGTTGGCGGTGGCTACACCTTC. The chain joins TRBV28 to TRBJ1-2; D is uncertain. The V gene lost 8 bases and the J gene lost 7 bases, with 14 bases spanning the gap. Germline V gene data show CDR1 as MDHEN and CDR2 as SYDVKM. This CDR3 is 12 amino acids long.